These T cell receptor beta chains were read from a single sample in a study of early T cells in non-severe SARS-CoV-2 infection. TCRdb independently ran MiXCR on the 5' RACE reads; one entry per CDR3 protein. The data show about 33,000 distinct CDR3 sequences, approximately 5% seen once. The specimen was whole blood. These receptors were collected from an adult who was a healthcare worker with PCR-confirmed SARS-CoV-2 infection or an uninfected control (not recorded which). Each CDR3 is given without its conserved first and last residue. Each record gives: J gene, V gene, CDR3 protein.

J gene: TRBJ2-3
V gene: TRBV4-1
CDR3 protein: ASSKGQGGSDTQY

J gene: TRBJ1-2
V gene: TRBV20-1
CDR3 protein: SARDQRGTNYGYT

J gene: TRBJ2-2
V gene: TRBV5-1
CDR3 protein: ASSSGGGPGELF

J gene: TRBJ2-7
V gene: TRBV29-1
CDR3 protein: SVEDRRTGNEQY

J gene: TRBJ2-7
V gene: TRBV11-2
CDR3 protein: ASSSQQSAWGQYEQY

J gene: TRBJ2-3
V gene: TRBV10-2
CDR3 protein: ASRRTARTSTDTQY

J gene: TRBJ1-1
V gene: TRBV11-2
CDR3 protein: ASSLGTGSEAF

J gene: TRBJ1-1
V gene: TRBV20-1
CDR3 protein: SAPLLGQGPEAF

J gene: TRBJ2-5
V gene: TRBV5-6
CDR3 protein: ASSEGLAGANLEKTQY

J gene: TRBJ1-1
V gene: TRBV5-1
CDR3 protein: ASSLQGAVNTEAF

J gene: TRBJ2-1
V gene: TRBV29-1
CDR3 protein: SSLTTPGYNEQF

J gene: TRBJ2-5
V gene: TRBV7-6
CDR3 protein: ASSSSGRALETQY

J gene: TRBJ2-2
V gene: TRBV20-1
CDR3 protein: SAREHRKPLVSGELF

J gene: TRBJ2-1
V gene: TRBV11-2
CDR3 protein: ASSRTSVNNEQF

J gene: TRBJ2-7
V gene: TRBV6-1
CDR3 protein: ASSDTGLRSYEQY

J gene: TRBJ2-5
V gene: TRBV6-6
CDR3 protein: ASSYPRDSQGETQY

J gene: TRBJ2-4
V gene: TRBV25-1
CDR3 protein: ASSELMGQGENIQY

J gene: TRBJ2-3
V gene: TRBV9
CDR3 protein: ASSVAPAGGMEDTQY

J gene: TRBJ2-7
V gene: TRBV6-6
CDR3 protein: ASSYPFVGANEQY

J gene: TRBJ1-5
V gene: TRBV9
CDR3 protein: ASSRGVLSNQPQH

J gene: TRBJ2-3
V gene: TRBV29-1
CDR3 protein: SVVGFWQGQGDTDTQY

J gene: TRBJ2-7
V gene: TRBV20-1
CDR3 protein: SAEPTGYEQY